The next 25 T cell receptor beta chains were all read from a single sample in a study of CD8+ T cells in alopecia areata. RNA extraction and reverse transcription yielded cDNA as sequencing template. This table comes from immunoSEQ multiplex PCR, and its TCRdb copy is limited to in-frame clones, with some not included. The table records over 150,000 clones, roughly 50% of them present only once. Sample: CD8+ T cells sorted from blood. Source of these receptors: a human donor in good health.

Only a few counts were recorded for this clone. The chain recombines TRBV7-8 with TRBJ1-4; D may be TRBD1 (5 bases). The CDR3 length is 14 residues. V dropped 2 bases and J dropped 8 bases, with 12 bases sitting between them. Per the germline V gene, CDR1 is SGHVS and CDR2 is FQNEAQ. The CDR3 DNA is TGTGCCAGCAGCTTATTGGGACTCGGGGAAAAACTGTTTTTT. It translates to CASSLLGLGEKLFF.

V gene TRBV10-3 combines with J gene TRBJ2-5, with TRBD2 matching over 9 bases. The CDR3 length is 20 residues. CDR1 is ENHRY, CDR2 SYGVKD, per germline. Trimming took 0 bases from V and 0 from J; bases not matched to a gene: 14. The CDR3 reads CAISESALGGLALYQETQYF. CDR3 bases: TGTGCCATCAGTGAGTCGGCCCTGGGGGGACTAGCCTTGTACCAAGAGACCCAGTACTTC.

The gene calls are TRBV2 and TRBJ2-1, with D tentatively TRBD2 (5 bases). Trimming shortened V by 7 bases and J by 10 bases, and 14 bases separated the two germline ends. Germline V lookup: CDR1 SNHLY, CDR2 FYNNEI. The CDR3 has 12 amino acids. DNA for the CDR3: TGTGCCAGCAAACGGGTTAGGGAGGAGCAGTTCTTC. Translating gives CASKRVREEQFF.

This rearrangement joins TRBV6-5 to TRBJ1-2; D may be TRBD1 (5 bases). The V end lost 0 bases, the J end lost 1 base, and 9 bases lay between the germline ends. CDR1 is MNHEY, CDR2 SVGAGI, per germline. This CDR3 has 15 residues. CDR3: CASSYSPTDNYGYTF. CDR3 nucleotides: TGTGCCAGCAGTTACTCTCCGACAGATAACTATGGCTACACCTTC.

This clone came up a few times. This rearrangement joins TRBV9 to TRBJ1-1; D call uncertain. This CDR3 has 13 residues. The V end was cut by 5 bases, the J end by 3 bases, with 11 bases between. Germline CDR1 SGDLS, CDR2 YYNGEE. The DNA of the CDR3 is TGTGCCAGCAGTCGCCTAGGCCACACTGAAGCTTTCTTT. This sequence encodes CASSRLGHTEAFF.

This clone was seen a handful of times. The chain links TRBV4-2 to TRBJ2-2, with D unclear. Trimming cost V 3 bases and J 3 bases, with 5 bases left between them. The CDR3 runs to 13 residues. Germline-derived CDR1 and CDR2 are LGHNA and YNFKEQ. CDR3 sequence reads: CASSQGYTGELFF. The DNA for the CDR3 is TGTGCCAGCAGCCAGGGCTACACCGGGGAGCTGTTTTTT.

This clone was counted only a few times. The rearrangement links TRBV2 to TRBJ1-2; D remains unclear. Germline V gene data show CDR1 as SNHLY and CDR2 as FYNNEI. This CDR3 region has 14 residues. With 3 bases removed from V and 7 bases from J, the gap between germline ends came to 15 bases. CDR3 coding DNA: TGTGCCAGCAGTGAGGGCAGACATCCCTTTGGCTACACCTTC. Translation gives CASSEGRHPFGYTF.

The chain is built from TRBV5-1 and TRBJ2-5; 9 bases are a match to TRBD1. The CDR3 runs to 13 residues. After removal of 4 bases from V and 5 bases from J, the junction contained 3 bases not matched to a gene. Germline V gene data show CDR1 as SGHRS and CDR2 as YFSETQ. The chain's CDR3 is CASSGGQGETQYF. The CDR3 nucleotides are TGCGCCAGCAGCGGCGGACAGGGGGAGACCCAGTACTTC.

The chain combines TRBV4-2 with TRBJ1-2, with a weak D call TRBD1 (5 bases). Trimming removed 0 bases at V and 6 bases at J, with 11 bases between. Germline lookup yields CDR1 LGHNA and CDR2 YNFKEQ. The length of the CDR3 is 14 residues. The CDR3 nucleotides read TGTGCCAGCAGCCAAGATGGGGGAGGGGATGGCTACACCTTC. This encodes CASSQDGGGDGYTF.

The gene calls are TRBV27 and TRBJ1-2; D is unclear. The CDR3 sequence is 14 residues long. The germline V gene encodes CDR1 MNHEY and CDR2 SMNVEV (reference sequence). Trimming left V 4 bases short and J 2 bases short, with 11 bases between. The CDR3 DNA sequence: TGTGCCAGCAGTTCGTGGCGGGAGAACTATGGCTACACCTTC. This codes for CASSSWRENYGYTF.

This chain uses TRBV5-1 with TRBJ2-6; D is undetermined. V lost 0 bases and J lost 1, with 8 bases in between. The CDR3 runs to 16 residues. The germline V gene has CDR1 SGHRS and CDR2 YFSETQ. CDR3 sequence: CASSLAGASGANVLTF. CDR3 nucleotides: TGCGCCAGCAGCTTGGCCGGAGCTTCTGGGGCCAACGTCCTGACTTTC. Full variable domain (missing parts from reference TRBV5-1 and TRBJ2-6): KAGVTQTPRYLIKTRGQQVTLSCSPISGHRSVSWYQQTPGQGLQFLFEYFSETQRNKGNFPGRFSGRQFSNSRSEMNVSTLELGDSALYLCASSLAGASGANVLTFGAGSRLTVL.

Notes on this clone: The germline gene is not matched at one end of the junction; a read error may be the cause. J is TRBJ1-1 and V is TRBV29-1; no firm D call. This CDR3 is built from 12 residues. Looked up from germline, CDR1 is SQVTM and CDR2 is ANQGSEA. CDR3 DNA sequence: TGCAGCGTTGTGAATAAGAACAGTGAAGCTTTCTTT. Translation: CSVVNKNSEAFF.

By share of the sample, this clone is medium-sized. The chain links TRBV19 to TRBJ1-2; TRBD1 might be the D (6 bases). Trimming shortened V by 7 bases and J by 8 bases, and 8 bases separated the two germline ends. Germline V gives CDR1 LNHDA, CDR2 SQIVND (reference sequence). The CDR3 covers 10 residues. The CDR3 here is CASKGEGYTF. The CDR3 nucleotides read TGTGCCAGTAAGGGGGAAGGCTACACCTTC.

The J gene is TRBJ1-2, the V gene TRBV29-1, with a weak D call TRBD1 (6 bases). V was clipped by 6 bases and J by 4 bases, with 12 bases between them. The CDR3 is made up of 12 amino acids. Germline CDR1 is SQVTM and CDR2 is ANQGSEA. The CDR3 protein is CSVTGTSYGYTF. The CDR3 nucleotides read TGCAGCGTGACAGGAACCTCCTATGGCTACACCTTC.

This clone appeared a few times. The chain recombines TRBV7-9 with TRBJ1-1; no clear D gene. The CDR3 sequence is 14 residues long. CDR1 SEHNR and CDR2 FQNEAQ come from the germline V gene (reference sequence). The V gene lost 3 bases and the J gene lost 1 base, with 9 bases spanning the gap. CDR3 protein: CASSFNEANTEAFF. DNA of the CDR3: TGTGCCAGCAGCTTTAACGAGGCGAACACTGAAGCTTTCTTT.

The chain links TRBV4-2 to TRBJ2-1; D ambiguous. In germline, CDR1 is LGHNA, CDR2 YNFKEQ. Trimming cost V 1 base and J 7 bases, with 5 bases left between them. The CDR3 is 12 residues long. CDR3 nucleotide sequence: TGTGCCAGCAGCCAAGGGTCTAATGAGCAGTTCTTC. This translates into CASSQGSNEQFF.

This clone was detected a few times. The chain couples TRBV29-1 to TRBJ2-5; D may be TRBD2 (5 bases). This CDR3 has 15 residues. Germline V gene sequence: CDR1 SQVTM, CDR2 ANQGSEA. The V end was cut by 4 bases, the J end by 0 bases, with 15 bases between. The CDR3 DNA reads TGCAGCGTTGGTCTCCTGGGGAGCTACCAAGAGACCCAGTACTTC. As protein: CSVGLLGSYQETQYF.

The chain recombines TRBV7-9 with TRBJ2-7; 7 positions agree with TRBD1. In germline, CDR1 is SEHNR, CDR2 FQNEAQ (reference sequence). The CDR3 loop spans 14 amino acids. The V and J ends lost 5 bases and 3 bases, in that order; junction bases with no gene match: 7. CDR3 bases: TGTGCCAGCAGCCGTACAGGGGACGACTACGAGCAGTACTTC. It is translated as CASSRTGDDYEQYF.

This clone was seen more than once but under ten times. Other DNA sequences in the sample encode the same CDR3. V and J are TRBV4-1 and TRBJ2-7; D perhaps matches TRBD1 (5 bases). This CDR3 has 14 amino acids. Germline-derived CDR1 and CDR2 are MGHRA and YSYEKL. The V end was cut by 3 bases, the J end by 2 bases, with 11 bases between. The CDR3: CASSQATGAYEQYF. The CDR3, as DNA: TGCGCCAGCAGCCAGGCTACAGGTGCCTACGAGCAGTACTTC.

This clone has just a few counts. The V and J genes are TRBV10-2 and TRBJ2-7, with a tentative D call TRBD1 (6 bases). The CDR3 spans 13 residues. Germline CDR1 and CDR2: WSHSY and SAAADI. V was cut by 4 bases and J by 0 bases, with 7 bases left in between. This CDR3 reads CASSVGHSYEQYF. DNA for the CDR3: TGCGCCAGCAGTGTGGGACACTCCTACGAGCAGTACTTC.

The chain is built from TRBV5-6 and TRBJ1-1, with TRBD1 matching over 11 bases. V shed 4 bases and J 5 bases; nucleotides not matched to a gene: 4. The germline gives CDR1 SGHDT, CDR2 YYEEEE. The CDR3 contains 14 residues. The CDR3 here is CASSPGTGGTEAFF. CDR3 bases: TGTGCCAGCAGCCCTGGGACAGGGGGTACTGAAGCTTTCTTT.

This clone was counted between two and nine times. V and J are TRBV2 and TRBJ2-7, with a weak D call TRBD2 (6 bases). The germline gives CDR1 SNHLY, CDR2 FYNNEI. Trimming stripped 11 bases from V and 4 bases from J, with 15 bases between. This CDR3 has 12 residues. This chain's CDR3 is CASLAGLYEQYF. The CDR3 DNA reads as TGTGCCTCCCTGGCGGGGCTATACGAGCAGTACTTC.

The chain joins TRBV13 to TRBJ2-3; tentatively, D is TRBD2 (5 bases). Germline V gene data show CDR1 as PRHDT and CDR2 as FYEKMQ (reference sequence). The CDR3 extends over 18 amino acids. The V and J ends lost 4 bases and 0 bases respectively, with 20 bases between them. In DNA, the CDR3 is TGTGCCAGCAGCTCTACAGCAATACTCGGACTCAGCACAGATACGCAGTATTTT. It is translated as CASSSTAILGLSTDTQYF.

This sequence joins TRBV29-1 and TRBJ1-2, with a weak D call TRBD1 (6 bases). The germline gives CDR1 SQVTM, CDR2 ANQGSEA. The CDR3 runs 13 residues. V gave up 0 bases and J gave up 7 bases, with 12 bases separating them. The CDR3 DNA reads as TGCAGCGTTGAAGAAGACAGGCTTGGTGGCTACACCTTC. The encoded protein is CSVEEDRLGGYTF.

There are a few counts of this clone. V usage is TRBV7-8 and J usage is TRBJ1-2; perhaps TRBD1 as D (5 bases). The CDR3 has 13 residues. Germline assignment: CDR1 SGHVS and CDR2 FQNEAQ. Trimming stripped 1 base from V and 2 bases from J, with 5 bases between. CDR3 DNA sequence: TGTGCCAGCAGCTTAGGGGGGAACTATGGCTACACCTTC. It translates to CASSLGGNYGYTF.